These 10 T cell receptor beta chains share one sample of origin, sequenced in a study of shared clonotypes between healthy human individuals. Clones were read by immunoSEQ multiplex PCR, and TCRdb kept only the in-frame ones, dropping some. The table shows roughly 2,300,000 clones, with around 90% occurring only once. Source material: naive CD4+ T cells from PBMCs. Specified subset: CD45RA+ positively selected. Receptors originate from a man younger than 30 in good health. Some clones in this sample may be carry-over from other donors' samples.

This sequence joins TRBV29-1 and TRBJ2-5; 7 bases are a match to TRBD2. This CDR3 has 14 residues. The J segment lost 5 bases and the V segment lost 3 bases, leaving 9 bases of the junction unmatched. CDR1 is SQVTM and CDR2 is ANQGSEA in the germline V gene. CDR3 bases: TGCAGCGTTGAGGGATCGGGAGGTAGTGAGACCCAGTACTTC. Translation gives CSVEGSGGSETQYF. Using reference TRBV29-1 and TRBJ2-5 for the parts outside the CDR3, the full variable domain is SAVISQKPSRDICQRGTSLTIQCQVDSQVTMMFWYRQQPGQSLTLIATANQGSEATYESGFVIDKFPISRPNLTFSTLTVSNMSPEDSSIYLCSVEGSGGSETQYFGPGTRLLVL.

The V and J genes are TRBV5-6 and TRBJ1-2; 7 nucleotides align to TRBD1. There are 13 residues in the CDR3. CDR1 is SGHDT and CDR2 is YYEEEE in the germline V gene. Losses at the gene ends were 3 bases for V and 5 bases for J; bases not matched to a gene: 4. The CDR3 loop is CASSSRQGYGYTF. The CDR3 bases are TGTGCCAGCAGCTCCAGACAGGGTTATGGCTACACCTTC.

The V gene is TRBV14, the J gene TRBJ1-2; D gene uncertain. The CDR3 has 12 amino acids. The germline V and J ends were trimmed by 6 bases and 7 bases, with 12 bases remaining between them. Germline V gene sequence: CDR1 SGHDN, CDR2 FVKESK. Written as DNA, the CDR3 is TGTGCCAGCAGTGCCCTATTTGGTGGCTACACCTTC. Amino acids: CASSALFGGYTF.

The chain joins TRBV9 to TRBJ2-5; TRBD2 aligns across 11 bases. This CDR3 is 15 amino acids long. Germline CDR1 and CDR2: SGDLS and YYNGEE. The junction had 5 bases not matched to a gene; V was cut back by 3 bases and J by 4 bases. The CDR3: CASSATSGSRETQYF. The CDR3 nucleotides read TGTGCCAGCAGCGCCACTAGCGGGAGTCGAGAGACCCAGTACTTC.

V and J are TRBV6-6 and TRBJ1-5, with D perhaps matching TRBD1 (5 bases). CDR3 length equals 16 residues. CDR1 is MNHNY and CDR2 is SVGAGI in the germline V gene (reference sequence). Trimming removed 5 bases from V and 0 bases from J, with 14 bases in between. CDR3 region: CASSTRGAYSNQPQHF. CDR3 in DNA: TGTGCCAGCAGTACTAGGGGAGCCTATAGCAATCAGCCCCAGCATTTT.

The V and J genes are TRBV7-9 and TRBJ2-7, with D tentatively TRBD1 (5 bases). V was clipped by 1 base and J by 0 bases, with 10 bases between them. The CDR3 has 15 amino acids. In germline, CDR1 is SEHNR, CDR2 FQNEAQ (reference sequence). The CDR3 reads CASSLDRSSSYEQYF. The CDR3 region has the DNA TGTGCCAGCAGCTTAGACAGGTCGAGCTCCTACGAGCAGTACTTC. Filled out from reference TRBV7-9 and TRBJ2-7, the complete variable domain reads DTGVSQNPRHKITKRGQNVTFRCDPISEHNRLYWYRQTLGQGPEFLTYFQNEAQLEKSRLLSDRFSAERPKGSFSTLEIQRTEQGDSAMYLCASSLDRSSSYEQYFGPGTRLTVT.

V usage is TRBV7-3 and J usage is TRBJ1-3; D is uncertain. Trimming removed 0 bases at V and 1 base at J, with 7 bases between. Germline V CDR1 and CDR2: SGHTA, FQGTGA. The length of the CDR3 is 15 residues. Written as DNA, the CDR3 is TGTGCCAGCAGCTTAACCAGGACTTCTGGAAACACCATATATTTT. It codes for CASSLTRTSGNTIYF.

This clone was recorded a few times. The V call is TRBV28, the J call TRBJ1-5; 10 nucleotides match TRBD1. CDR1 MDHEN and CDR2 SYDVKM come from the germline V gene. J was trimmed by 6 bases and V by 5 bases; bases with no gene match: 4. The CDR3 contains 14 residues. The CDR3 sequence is CASSGRTGGQPQHF. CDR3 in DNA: TGTGCCAGCAGTGGAAGGACAGGGGGTCAGCCCCAGCATTTT.

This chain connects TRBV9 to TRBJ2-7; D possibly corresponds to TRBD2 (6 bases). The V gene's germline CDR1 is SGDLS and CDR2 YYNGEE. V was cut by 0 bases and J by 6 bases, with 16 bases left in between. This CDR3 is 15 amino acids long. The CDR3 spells CASSVGIVGGLEQYF. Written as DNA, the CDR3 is TGTGCCAGCAGCGTAGGTATAGTTGGAGGGCTCGAGCAGTACTTC.

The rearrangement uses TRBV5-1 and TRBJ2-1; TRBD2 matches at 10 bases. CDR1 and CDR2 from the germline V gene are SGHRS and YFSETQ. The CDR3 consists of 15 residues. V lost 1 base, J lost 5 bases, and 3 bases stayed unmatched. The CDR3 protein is CASSLTSGNDNEQFF. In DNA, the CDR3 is TGCGCCAGCAGCTTGACTAGCGGGAATGACAATGAGCAGTTCTTC.